These T cell receptor beta chains were read from a single sample in a study of memory CD8 T cells in hepatitis C reinfection. The protocol was immunoSEQ multiplex PCR, while the TCRdb copy is restricted to in-frame clones and leaves out a portion. Of 46,000 or so clones in the sample, 80% to 90% were seen once. Sequenced input: naive CD8+ T cells sorted from blood. Every receptor here comes from a man younger than 30 with hepatitis C virus infection. Each CDR3 is given with its conserved first and last residue. Fields, in order: clone size, J gene, D gene, V gene, CDR3 DNA, CDR3 protein. A D gene is named only where the DNA matches it firmly. Size is omitted from some rows. Given values are once, few, many or a class for expanded clones.

. | TRBJ1-5 | . | TRBV4-1 | TGCGCCAGCAGCCAAGATCAGGGAACGAATCAGCCCCAGCATTTT | CASSQDQGTNQPQHF
. | TRBJ2-1 | TRBD2 | TRBV5-6 | TGTGCCAGCAGCTTTCCCGGACTAGCGGGAGCTAGTGAGCAGTTCTTC | CASSFPGLAGASEQFF
. | TRBJ1-4 | . | TRBV18 | TGTGCCAGCTCACCCGAGCACCGGGACTCATATGAAAAACTGTTTTTT | CASSPEHRDSYEKLFF
. | TRBJ2-7 | TRBD1 | TRBV2 | TGTGCCAGCAGTATGCGGACAGGCTCCTACGAGCAGTACTTC | CASSMRTGSYEQYF
. | TRBJ2-2 | . | TRBV2 | TGTGCCAGCAGTGTTTCCGAGACTGTATCCACCGGGGAGCTGTTTTTT | CASSVSETVSTGELFF
once | TRBJ1-1 | . | TRBV6-4 | TGTGCCAGCAGGCTTCAGGGGAACACTGAAGCTTTCTTT | CASRLQGNTEAFF
. | TRBJ1-5 | . | TRBV28 | TGTGCCAGCAGGGACTCCCCCGGGCCCCAGCATTTT | CASRDSPGPQHF
. | TRBJ2-1 | . | TRBV7-9 | TGTGCCAGCAGCTCTTGGACTGGCCGGGGTCAGTTCTTC | CASSSWTGRGQFF
. | TRBJ2-1 | TRBD2 | TRBV9 | TGTGCCAGCAGCGCCGGGACTAGCGGGGATTGGAATGAGCAGTTCTTC | CASSAGTSGDWNEQFF
once | TRBJ2-7 | . | TRBV2 | TGTGCCAGCAGTGAAGGGTCTGTGGGGCCTATCTACGAGCAGTACTTC | CASSEGSVGPIYEQYF
. | TRBJ2-7 | . | TRBV7-9 | TGTGCCAGCAGCTTAAAGGGGGAGAGCTACGAGCAGTACTTC | CASSLKGESYEQYF
. | TRBJ2-1 | . | TRBV6-1 | TGTGCCAGCATTGGTAGCGACTACAATGAGCAGTTCTTC | CASIGSDYNEQFF
. | TRBJ1-6 | . | TRBV21-1 | TGTGCCAGCAGCAGGTCGTTGGACAGTATTAATTCACCCCTCCACTTT | CASSRSLDSINSPLHF
. | TRBJ2-1 | TRBD2 | TRBV10-3 | TGTGCCATCAGTGAGTCGTCCGGGACTAGCGGGAGAAGGACCTACAATGAGCAGTTCTTC | CAISESSGTSGRRTYNEQFF
. | TRBJ2-1 | . | TRBV7-9 | TGTGCCAGCAAGCGGAGGGAGACTAAATCCTACAATGAGCAGTTCTTC | CASKRRETKSYNEQFF
. | TRBJ2-2 | TRBD1 | TRBV6-5 | TGTGCCAGCAGTTTAGGGACAGGGGGAACCGGGGAGCTGTTTTTT | CASSLGTGGTGELFF
few | TRBJ1-1 | TRBD1 | TRBV6-5 | TGTGCCAGCAGTTCACAGGGGGCGCGCACTGAAGCTTTCTTT | CASSSQGARTEAFF
. | TRBJ1-1 | . | TRBV7-9 | TGTGCCAGCAGCCCCGGGGAGATTTTATCCACTGAAGCTTTCTTT | CASSPGEILSTEAFF
. | TRBJ2-7 | . | TRBV6-5 | TGTGCCAGCAGGCGGACAGACACTGGTGAGCAGTACTTC | CASRRTDTGEQYF
. | TRBJ2-7 | TRBD2 | TRBV2 | TGTGCCAGCACCTCAGCGGGGCTCTCCTACGAGCAGTACTTC | CASTSAGLSYEQYF
. | TRBJ1-1 | . | TRBV29-1 | TGCAGCGTTGATATCCAGACTAATGAAGCTTTCTTT | CSVDIQTNEAFF
. | TRBJ2-1 | . | TRBV7-9 | TGTGCCAGCCCGGAAGGGGGACAGGGGACTAGCCTAGGTGGGGATGAGCAGTTCTTC | CASPEGGQGTSLGGDEQFF
. | TRBJ2-5 | TRBD1 | TRBV25-1 | TGTGCCAGCACAGGACAGGGGGAGACCCAGTACTTC | CASTGQGETQYF
. | TRBJ1-6 | TRBD1 | TRBV6-1 | TGTGCCAGCAGTGAAGCGGTAGGACAGGGGGCATCACCCCTCCACTTT | CASSEAVGQGASPLHF
. | TRBJ1-2 | . | TRBV4-1 | TGCGCCAGCAGCCTTTCCACAGGGATTACTAACTATGGCTACACCTTC | CASSLSTGITNYGYTF
. | TRBJ2-7 | TRBD1 | TRBV28 | TGTGCCAGCAGTTCGGGACAGGGAACCTACGAGCAGTACTTC | CASSSGQGTYEQYF
. | TRBJ2-7 | . | TRBV9 | TGTGCCAGCAGCGTAGCCGAGGGTTCCTACGAGCAGTACTTC | CASSVAEGSYEQYF